This T cell receptor beta chain was sequenced for a study of patients and donors after allogeneic stem cell transplantation. TCRdb re-derived calls from the RT-PCR reads in MiXCR, one entry per CDR3 protein. This table holds approximately 60,000 distinct CDR3 sequences, less than 15% found once. CDR3 length: 16 amino acids. This chain connects TRBV21-1 to TRBJ2-7; the D call TRBD1 from the table was never checked on the DNA. TRBV21-1 is a pseudogene segment. Sequenced material: blood, either unsorted or a sorted T cell fraction (not recorded which). This clonotype originated in a human donor who was either an allogeneic HSCT recipient or a stem cell or donor lymphocyte infusion donor (not recorded which). It is not recorded whose cells these are; they may come from a transplant donor. The CDR3: CASSNGAGLGDYEQYF. In DNA, the CDR3 is TGTGCCAGCAGCAATGGGGCGGGGCTTGGGGATTACGAGCAGTACTTC.